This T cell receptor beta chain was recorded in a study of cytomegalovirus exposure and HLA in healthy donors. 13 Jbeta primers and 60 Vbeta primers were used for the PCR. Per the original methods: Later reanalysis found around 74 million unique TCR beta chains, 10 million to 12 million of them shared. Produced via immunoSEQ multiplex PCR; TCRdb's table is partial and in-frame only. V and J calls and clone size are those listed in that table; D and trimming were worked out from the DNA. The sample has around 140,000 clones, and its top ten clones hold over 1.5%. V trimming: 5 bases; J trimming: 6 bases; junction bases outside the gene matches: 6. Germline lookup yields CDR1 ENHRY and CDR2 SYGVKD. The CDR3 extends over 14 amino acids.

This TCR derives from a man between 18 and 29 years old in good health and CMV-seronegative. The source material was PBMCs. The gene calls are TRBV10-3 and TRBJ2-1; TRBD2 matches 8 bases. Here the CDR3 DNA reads TGTGCCATCAGTTCGGGACTAGGGGTCAATGAGCAGTTCTTC. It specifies CAISSGLGVNEQFF.